This TCR beta chain was found in a study of blood T cell repertoires in COVID-19. Adults between about 18 and 89 years of age took part from approximately 24 US areas. V shed 4 bases, J shed 7 bases, and the junction held 8 bases outside the gene matches. The germline V gene has CDR1 SGDLS and CDR2 YYNGEE. This CDR3 is built from 14 residues. Only one count was recorded for this clone. Clones were sequenced by immunoSEQ multiplex PCR, and TCRdb holds only the in-frame ones, with some missing. The data show roughly 330,000 clones, around 87% seen once. Sequenced input: PBMCs or T cells enriched from blood (not recorded which). The source is a woman under 40 who had recovered from COVID-19. The chain recombines TRBV9 with TRBJ2-7; TRBD2 aligns across 10 bases. The DNA for the CDR3 is TGTGCCAGCAGCCCCACTAGCGGGGTGGGTGAGCAGTACTTC. Its translation: CASSPTSGVGEQYF.